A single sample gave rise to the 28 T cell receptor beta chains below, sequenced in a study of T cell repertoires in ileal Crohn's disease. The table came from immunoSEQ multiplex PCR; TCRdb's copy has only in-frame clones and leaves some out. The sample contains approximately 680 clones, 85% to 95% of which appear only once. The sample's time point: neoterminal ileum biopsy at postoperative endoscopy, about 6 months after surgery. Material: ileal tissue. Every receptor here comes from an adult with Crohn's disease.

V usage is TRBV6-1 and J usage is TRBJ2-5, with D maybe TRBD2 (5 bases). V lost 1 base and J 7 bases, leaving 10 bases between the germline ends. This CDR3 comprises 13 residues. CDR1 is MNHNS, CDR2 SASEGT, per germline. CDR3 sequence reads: CASSEGRGLTQYF. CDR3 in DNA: TGTGCCAGCAGTGAAGGAAGAGGACTGACCCAGTACTTC.

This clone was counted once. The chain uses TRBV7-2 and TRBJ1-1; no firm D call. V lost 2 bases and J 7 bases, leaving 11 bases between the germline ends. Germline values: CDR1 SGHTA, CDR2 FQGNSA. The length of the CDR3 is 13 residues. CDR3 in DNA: TGTGCCAGCAGCTTATCGGGTACCTTTGAAGCTTTCTTT. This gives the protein CASSLSGTFEAFF. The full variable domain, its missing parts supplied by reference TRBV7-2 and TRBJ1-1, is GAGVSQSPSNKVTEKGKDVELRCDPISGHTALYWYRQSLGQGLEFLIYFQGNSAPDKSGLPSDRFSAERTGGSVSTLTIQRTQQEDSAVYLCASSLSGTFEAFFGQGTRLTVV.

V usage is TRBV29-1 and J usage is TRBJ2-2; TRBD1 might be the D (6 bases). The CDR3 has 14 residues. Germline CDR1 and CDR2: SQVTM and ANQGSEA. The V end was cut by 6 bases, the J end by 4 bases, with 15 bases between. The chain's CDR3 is CSVVLTGATGELFF. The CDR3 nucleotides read TGCAGCGTCGTACTGACAGGAGCCACCGGGGAGCTGTTTTTT.

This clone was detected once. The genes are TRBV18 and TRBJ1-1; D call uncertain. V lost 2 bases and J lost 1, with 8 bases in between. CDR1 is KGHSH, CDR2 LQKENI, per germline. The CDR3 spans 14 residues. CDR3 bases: TGTGCCAGCTCACCAGGAGCGGCGAACACTGAAGCTTTCTTT. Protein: CASSPGAANTEAFF. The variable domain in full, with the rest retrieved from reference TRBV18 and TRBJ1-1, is NAGVMQNPRHLVRRRGQEARLRCSPMKGHSHVYWYRQLPEEGLKFMVYLQKENIIDESGMPKERFSAEFPKEGPSILRIQQVVRGDSAAYFCASSPGAANTEAFFGQGTRLTVV.

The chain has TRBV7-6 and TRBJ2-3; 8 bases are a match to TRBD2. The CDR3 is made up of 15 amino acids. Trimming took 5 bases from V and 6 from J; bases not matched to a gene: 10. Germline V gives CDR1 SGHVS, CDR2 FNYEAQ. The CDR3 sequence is CASSREGKQADTQYF. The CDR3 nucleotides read TGTGCCAGCAGCCGGGAGGGAAAACAGGCCGATACGCAGTATTTT.

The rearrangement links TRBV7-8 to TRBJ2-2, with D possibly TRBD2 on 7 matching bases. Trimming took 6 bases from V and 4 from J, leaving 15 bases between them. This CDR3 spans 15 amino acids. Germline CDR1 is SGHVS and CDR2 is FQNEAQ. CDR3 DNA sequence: TGTGCCAGCAGGTTCGGGGGGCAGCTCACCGGGGAGCTGTTTTTT. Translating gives CASRFGGQLTGELFF.

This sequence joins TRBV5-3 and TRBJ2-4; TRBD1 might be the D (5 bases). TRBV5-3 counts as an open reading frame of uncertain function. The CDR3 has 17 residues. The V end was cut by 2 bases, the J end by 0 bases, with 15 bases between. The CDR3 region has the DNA TGTGCCAGAAGCTTTGAAACAGGACACCTAGCCAAAAACATTCAGTACTTC. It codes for CARSFETGHLAKNIQYF.

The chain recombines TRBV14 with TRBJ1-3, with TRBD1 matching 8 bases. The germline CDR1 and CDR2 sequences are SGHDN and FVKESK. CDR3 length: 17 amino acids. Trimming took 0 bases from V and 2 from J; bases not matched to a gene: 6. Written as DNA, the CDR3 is TGTGCCAGCAGCCAAGATCTCAGGACAGGGACTGGAAACACCATATATTTT. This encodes CASSQDLRTGTGNTIYF.

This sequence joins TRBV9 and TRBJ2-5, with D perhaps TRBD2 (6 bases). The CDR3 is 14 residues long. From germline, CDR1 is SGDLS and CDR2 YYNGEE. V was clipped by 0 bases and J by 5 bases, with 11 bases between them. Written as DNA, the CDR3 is TGTGCCAGCAGCGTAGAGGTACGGGGGGAGACCCAGTACTTC. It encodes CASSVEVRGETQYF.

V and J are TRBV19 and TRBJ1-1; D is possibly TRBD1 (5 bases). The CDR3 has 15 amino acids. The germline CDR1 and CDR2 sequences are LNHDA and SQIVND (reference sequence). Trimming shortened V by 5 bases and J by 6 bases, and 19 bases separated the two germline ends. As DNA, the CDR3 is TGTGCCAGTAGTCAACGGACACCCGAGAGCCCTGAAGCTTTCTTT. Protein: CASSQRTPESPEAFF.

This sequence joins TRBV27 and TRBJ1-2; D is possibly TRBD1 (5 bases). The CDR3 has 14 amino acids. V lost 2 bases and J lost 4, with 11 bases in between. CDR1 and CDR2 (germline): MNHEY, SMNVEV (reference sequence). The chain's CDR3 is CASSLSREGYGYTF. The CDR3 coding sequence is TGTGCCAGCAGTTTAAGCAGGGAGGGCTATGGCTACACCTTC.

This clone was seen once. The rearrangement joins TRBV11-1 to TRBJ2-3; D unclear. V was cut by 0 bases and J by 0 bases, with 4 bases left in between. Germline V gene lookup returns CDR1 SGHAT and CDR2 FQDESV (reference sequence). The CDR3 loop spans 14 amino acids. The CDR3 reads CASSLARSTDTQYF. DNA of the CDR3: TGTGCCAGCAGCTTAGCACGGAGCACAGATACGCAGTATTTT.

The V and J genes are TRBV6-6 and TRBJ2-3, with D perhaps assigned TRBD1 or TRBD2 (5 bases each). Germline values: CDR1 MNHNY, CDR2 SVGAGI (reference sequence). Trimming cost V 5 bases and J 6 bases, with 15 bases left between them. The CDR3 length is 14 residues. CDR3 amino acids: CASSPGGTGDTQYF. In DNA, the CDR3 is TGTGCCAGCAGTCCCGGTGGGACGGGGGATACGCAGTATTTT.

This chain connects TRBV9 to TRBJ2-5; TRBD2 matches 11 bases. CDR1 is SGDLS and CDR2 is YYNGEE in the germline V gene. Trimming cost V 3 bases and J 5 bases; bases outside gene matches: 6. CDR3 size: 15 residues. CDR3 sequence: CASSARLAGWETQYF. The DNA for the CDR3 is TGTGCCAGCAGCGCACGACTAGCGGGATGGGAGACCCAGTACTTC.

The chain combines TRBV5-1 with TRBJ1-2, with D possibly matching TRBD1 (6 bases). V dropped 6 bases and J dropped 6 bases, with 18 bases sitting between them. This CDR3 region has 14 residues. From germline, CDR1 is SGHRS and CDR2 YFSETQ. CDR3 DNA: TGCGCCAGCAAGGGGGAGGGTTCCTCCAATGGCTACACCTTC. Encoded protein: CASKGEGSSNGYTF.

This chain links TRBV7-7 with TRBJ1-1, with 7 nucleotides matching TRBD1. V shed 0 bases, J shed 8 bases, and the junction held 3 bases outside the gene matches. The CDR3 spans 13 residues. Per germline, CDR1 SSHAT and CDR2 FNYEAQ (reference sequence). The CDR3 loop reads CASSLAVGQEAFF. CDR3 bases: TGTGCCAGCAGCTTAGCTGTGGGACAGGAAGCTTTCTTT.

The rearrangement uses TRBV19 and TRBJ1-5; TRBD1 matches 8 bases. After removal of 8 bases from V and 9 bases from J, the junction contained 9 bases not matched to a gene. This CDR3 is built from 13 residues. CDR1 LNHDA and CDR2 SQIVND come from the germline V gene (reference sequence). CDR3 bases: TGTGCCAGTCTCGGACAGGGTCTAGGGCCCCAGCATTTT. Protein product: CASLGQGLGPQHF.

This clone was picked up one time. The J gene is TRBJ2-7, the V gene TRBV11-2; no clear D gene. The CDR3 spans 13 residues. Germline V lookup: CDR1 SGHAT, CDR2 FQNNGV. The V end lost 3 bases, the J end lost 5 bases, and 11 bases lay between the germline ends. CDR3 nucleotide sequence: TGTGCCAGCAGCTTTAGTACAGTCCACGAGCAGTACTTC. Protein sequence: CASSFSTVHEQYF.

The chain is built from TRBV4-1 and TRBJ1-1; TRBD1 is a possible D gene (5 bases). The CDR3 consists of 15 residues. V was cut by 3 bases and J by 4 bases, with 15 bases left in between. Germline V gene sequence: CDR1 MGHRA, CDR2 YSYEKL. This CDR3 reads CASSHLFRGGTEAFF. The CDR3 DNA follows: TGCGCCAGCAGCCACCTCTTCCGGGGCGGCACTGAAGCTTTCTTT.

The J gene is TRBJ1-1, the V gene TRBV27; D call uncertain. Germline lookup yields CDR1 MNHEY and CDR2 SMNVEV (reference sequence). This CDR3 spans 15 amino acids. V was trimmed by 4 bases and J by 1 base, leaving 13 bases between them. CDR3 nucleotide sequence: TGTGCCAGCAGTTCTTCCGGGATGGGGAACACTGAAGCTTTCTTT. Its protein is CASSSSGMGNTEAFF.

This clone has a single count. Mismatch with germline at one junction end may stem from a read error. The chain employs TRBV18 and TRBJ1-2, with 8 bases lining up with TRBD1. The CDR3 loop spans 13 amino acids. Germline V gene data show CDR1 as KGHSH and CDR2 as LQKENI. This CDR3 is CASSPADRALHRF. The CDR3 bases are TGTGCCAGCTCACCAGCGGACAGGGCGCTACATAGGTTC.

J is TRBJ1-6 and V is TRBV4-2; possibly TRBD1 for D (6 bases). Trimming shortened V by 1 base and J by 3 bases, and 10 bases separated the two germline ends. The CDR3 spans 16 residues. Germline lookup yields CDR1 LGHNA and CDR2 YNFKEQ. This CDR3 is CASSQVKGDYNSPLHF. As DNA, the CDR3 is TGTGCCAGCAGCCAAGTAAAGGGGGACTATAATTCACCCCTCCACTTT.

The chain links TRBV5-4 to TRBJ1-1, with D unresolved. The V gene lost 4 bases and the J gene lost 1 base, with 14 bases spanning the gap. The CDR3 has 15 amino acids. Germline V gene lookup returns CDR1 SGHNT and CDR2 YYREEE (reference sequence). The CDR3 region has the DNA TGTGCCAGCAGCGCCAACCGGGTTGCGAACACTGAAGCTTTCTTT. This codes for CASSANRVANTEAFF. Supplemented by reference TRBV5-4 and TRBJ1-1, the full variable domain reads ETGVTQSPTHLIKTRGQQVTLRCSSQSGHNTVSWYQQALGQGPQFIFQYYREEENGRGNFPPRFSGLQFPNYSSELNVNALELDDSALYLCASSANRVANTEAFFGQGTRLTVV.

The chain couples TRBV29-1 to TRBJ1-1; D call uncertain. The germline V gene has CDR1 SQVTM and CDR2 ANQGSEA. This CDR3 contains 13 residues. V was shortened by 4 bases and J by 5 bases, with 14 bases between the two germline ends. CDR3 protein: CSVVEGLSTEAFF. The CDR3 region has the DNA TGCAGCGTTGTGGAGGGCTTGAGTACTGAAGCTTTCTTT. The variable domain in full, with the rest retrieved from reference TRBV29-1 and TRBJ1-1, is SAVISQKPSRDICQRGTSLTIQCQVDSQVTMMFWYRQQPGQSLTLIATANQGSEATYESGFVIDKFPISRPNLTFSTLTVSNMSPEDSSIYLCSVVEGLSTEAFFGQGTRLTVV.

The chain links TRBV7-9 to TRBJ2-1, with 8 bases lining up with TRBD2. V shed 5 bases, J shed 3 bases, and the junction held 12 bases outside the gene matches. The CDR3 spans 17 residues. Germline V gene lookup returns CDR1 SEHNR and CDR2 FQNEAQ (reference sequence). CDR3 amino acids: CASSPREGQGFYNEQFF. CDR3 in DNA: TGTGCCAGCAGCCCACGGGAGGGCCAGGGCTTCTACAATGAGCAGTTCTTC.

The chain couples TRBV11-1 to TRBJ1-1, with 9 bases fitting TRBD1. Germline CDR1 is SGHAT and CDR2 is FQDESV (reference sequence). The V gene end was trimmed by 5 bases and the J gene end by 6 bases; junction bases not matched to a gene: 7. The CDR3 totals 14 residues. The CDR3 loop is CASSPGQGRPEAFF. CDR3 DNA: TGTGCCAGCAGCCCTGGACAGGGGCGCCCTGAAGCTTTCTTT.

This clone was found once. The CDR3 here is CASSLAREQYF. For the CDR3, the DNA is TGTGCCAGCAGCTTAGCGCGCGAGCAGTACTTC. This sequence joins TRBV7-8 and TRBJ2-7; D unresolved. V shed 0 bases and J shed 6 bases, with 3 bases lying between them. CDR1 SGHVS and CDR2 FQNEAQ come from the germline V gene. The CDR3 covers 11 residues.

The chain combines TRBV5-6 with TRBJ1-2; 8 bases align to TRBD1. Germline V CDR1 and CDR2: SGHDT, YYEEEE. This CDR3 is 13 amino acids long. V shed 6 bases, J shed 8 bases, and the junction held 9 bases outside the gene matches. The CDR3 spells CASTIQGVGGYTF. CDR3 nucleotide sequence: TGTGCCAGCACCATACAGGGGGTGGGCGGCTACACCTTC.